This TCR beta chain was retrieved from a study of identical twins' blood T cells. Study findings and constraints: Each donor's most abundant TCRbeta clonotypes shared more CDR3 sequences with her twin than unrelated donors.

Each CDR3 protein is one row after TCRdb ran MiXCR on the 5' RACE reads. The table records a few hundred thousand distinct CDR3 sequences, under 30% of them present only once. This clonotype has more than one count but fewer than ten. The antigen is undetermined. Sequencing was carried out using PBMCs. This TCR was recovered from a woman aged 18-49 years in good health.

CDR3 coding DNA: TGCAGCGTTGAGAGACAGCCCTACACTGAAGCTTTCTTT. Amino acids: CSVERQPYTEAFF. J is TRBJ1-1 and V is TRBV29-1; a possible D gene is TRBD1 (5 bases). From germline, CDR1 is SQVTM and CDR2 ANQGSEA. CDR3 length: 13 amino acids. The V end lost 3 bases, the J end lost 3 bases, and 11 bases lay between the germline ends.